Presented here are 5 T cell receptor beta chains from one specimen sequenced in a study of OX40 agonist ivuxolimab in advanced cancers. The data were produced by immunoSEQ multiplex PCR, yet TCRdb's version contains in-frame clones alone and is incomplete. Of tens of thousands of clones listed, around 91% are singletons. This specimen consisted of CD4+ or CD8+ T cells sorted from blood, obtained in a trial of the OX40 agonist ivuxolimab. Source of these receptors: an adult with an advanced solid tumor such as melanoma, head and neck, liver or kidney cancer.

The chain links TRBV6-6 to TRBJ1-3; D not certain. The CDR3 is 15 amino acids. The V gene lost 6 bases and the J gene lost 0 bases, with 12 bases spanning the gap. The germline V gene encodes CDR1 MNHNY and CDR2 SVGAGI (reference sequence). The CDR3 is CASRLRTSSGNTIYF. The DNA for the CDR3 is TGTGCCAGCAGACTACGGACGAGCTCTGGAAACACCATATATTTT.

This rearrangement joins TRBV27 to TRBJ2-3; D possibly corresponds to TRBD2 (6 bases). The germline CDR1 and CDR2 sequences are MNHEY and SMNVEV (reference sequence). V was shortened by 2 bases and J by 3 bases, with 12 bases between the two germline ends. The CDR3 length is 15 residues. CDR3 bases: TGTGCCAGCAGTTTAAGGACTGGGGGGACAGATACGCAGTATTTT. Translation gives CASSLRTGGTDTQYF.

This sequence joins TRBV11-2 and TRBJ2-4, with D uncertain. The CDR3 extends over 17 amino acids. From germline, CDR1 is SGHAT and CDR2 FQNNGV. Trimming cost V 1 base and J 9 bases, with 22 bases left between them. The CDR3 here is CASSLGRLGTMMSIQYF. The CDR3 DNA sequence: TGTGCCAGCAGCTTAGGTCGTCTGGGAACTATGATGAGCATTCAGTACTTC. The variable domain in full, with the rest retrieved from reference TRBV11-2 and TRBJ2-4, is EAGVAQSPRYKIIEKRQSVAFWCNPISGHATLYWYQQILGQGPKLLIQFQNNGVVDDSQLPKDRFSAERLKGVDSTLKIQPAKLEDSAVYLCASSLGRLGTMMSIQYFGAGTRLSVL.

This rearrangement joins TRBV27 to TRBJ2-3, with a tentative D call TRBD2 (5 bases). The CDR3 consists of 14 residues. Germline V lookup: CDR1 MNHEY, CDR2 SMNVEV (reference sequence). Deletions cut 2 bases from V and 9 bases from J, with 15 bases between. The CDR3 here is CASSLDRRGETQYF. Written as DNA, the CDR3 is TGTGCCAGCAGTTTAGACCGCCGGGGAGAAACGCAGTATTTT.

J is TRBJ2-7 and V is TRBV11-1, with D maybe TRBD1 (6 bases). This CDR3 has 14 residues. V lost 5 bases and J lost 3, with 14 bases in between. Germline loops: CDR1 SGHAT, CDR2 FQDESV (reference sequence). The CDR3 nucleotides read TGTGCCAGCAGCCTCGCGGGCAGGGGCTACGAGCAGTACTTC. It specifies CASSLAGRGYEQYF.